These 18 T cell receptor delta chains share one sample of origin, sequenced in a study of γδ T cells in repeated Plasmodium falciparum infection. Vgamma9/Vdelta2+ and Vdelta2-negative gammadelta T cells were flow-sorted from PBMC for bulk sequencing. TCRdb re-called clones from the multiplex PCR reads using CATT. The sample yields 40,000 to 55,000 delta-chain clones, 1.9% seen once. Input material: gamma-delta T cells from blood. The receptors were gathered from a pool of human donors (malaria-infected and uninfected, not separated).

This clone was counted ten times or more. The protein recorded in TCRdb matches a much larger clone and deviates from this DNA's translation at residue 10, suggesting a read error; the protein here is obtained by translating the DNA. This chain joins TRDV3 and TRDJ1; TRDD3 agrees at 9 bases. As TCRdb names no J gene, one was assigned here on the basis of a DNA match to germline. V shed 5 bases and J 1 base; nucleotides not matched to a gene: 17. The germline gives CDR1 TVYSNPD, CDR2 GDNSRS (reference sequence). The CDR3 contains 17 residues. The CDR3 spells CALDLRGIPPRTDKLIF. The CDR3 DNA follows: TGTGCCCTTGATCTCCGGGGGATACCTCCTCGCACCGATAAACTCATCTTT.

This clone was seen only a few times. The protein TCRdb lists belongs to a much larger clone and differs from this DNA's translation at residue 14, which points to a read error; the protein shown is made from the DNA. The chain recombines TRDV2 with TRDJ1; D is perhaps TRDD3 (6 bases). TCRdb lists no J gene, so it was determined here by aligning the DNA to germline. The germline V gene encodes CDR1 GEAIGNYY and CDR2 EKD. CDR3 length: 17 residues. V gave up 3 bases and J gave up 10 bases, with 29 bases separating them. Here the CDR3 DNA reads TGTGCCTGTGACCAATTAATTCCAGAGGTGGATACATCGAGACTCATCTTT. This translates into CACDQLIPEVDTSRLIF.

This clone appeared a few times. This likely traces to a read error, being one base from a far larger clone. Different DNA sequences within this sample yield the same CDR3. The J gene went uncalled, whereas the V gene is TRDV1; whether TRDD3, the table's D call, matches the DNA was not checked. The germline gives CDR1 TSWWSYY, CDR2 QGS. CDR3 length: 20 residues. In DNA form, the CDR3 reads TGTGCTCTTGGGGACCTAAGTAGGGGACGTTTATGGACTGGGGGATGTAGGCTCATCTTT. As protein: CALGDLSRGRLWTGGCRLIF.

For this clone: It is likely a read error: a sequence one base away is far more abundant. Other DNA sequences within the sample encode an identical CDR3. The chain employs TRDV1 and TRDJ1; D might be TRDD2 (6 bases). TCRdb supplies no J gene; here it was assigned by aligning the nucleotide sequence to germline. Trimming removed 3 bases from V and 1 base from J, with 18 bases in between. Germline-derived CDR1 and CDR2 are TSWWSYY and QGS. This CDR3 has 17 amino acids. The CDR3 protein is CALGEAFPPLGTDKLIF. CDR3 in DNA: TGTGCTCTTGGGGAGGCCTTCCCCCCGCTGGGCACCGATAAACTCATCTTT.

This clone appeared many times. Only one base separates this from a far larger clonotype, so it likely reflects a read error. The genes are TRDV1 and TRDJ1, with 7 bases that match TRDD3. The CDR3 length is 21 residues. CDR1 and CDR2 (germline): TSWWSYY, QGS. V gave up 5 bases and J gave up 0 bases; unmatched junction bases: 24. CDR3 DNA sequence: TGTGCTCTTGGGAAGTTCCTCTGGGGGGTACGCGGGGTTATTTACACCGATAAACTCATCTTT. This encodes CALGKFLWGVRGVIYTDKLIF.

This clone was observed a few times. A single base is all that separates this from a far larger clone, so a read error is likely. It is unclear where the CDR3 begins or ends on the DNA, so no DNA is shown, and the CDR3 is as TCRdb lists it. The same CDR3 arises from other DNA sequences in this sample as well. The V gene call reads TRDV2; no J gene was called; the D call of TRDD3 is as the table states it, not checked on the DNA. Germline CDR1 is GEAIGNYY and CDR2 is EKD. The length of the CDR3 is 24 amino acids, counting both ends. The CDR3 spells CACDTVIPYSDWGIGTNYTDKLIF.

Ten or more counts support this clone. A single base is all that separates this from a far larger clone, so a read error is likely. Additional DNA sequences in this sample encode the identical CDR3. The chain uses TRDV2 and TRDJ1, with 8 positions matching TRDD3. Germline-derived CDR1 and CDR2 are GEAIGNYY and EKD. There are 19 residues in the CDR3. CDR3: CACDTVGGIREEKTDKLIF. The CDR3 DNA is TGTGCCTGTGACACCGTAGGAGGGATACGCGAAGAGAAAACCGATAAACTCATTTTT.

As for this clone: A far larger clone is only one base removed, so a read error is likely. Distinct nucleotide sequences in the sample also encode this CDR3. The CDR3 DNA follows: TGTGCTCTTGGGGAAACCTACAGGCCGGCCTGGACATTCCGCCCCGATAAACTCATCTTT. Translated, it gives CALGETYRPAWTFRPDKLIF. The gene calls are TRDV1 and TRDJ1; the D gene is possibly TRDD2 (5 bases). No J gene was available from TCRdb, and it was assigned here by a germline match of the DNA. The ends were cut back, 2 bases at V and 3 bases at J, with 28 bases in the middle. Germline lookup yields CDR1 TSWWSYY and CDR2 QGS. The CDR3 is 20 amino acids.

This clone was seen repeatedly, ten times or more. The protein in TCRdb stems from a much larger clone and differs at residue 15 from this DNA's translation, likely a read error; here the protein is translated from the DNA. Called V gene: TRDV3; the J gene was not called; the DNA was not used to check the table's D call, TRDD3. From germline, CDR1 is TVYSNPD and CDR2 GDNSRS (reference sequence). The CDR3 runs to 17 residues. The CDR3: CASDHLLGVQYTDKPIF. In nucleotides, the CDR3 is TGTGCCTCCGACCACCTCCTGGGGGTCCAGTACACCGATAAACCCATCTTT.

This clone was picked up a small number of times. The translation of this DNA and the TCRdb protein of a much larger clone differ at residue 3, probably owing to a read error; the protein shown here is translated from the DNA. The CDR3 region is CALPTWGIRNTDKLIF. The CDR3 DNA reads TGTGCCCTTCCTACCTGGGGGATACGGAACACCGATAAACTCATCTTT. V and J are TRDV3 and TRDJ1; 12 positions match TRDD3. Here the J gene was assigned by germline matching of the DNA, as TCRdb has none. The germline V gene has CDR1 TVYSNPD and CDR2 GDNSRS (reference sequence). The length of the CDR3 is 16 residues. J lost 0 bases, V lost 5 bases, and 10 bases had no gene match.

This clone was recorded a few times. The TCRdb protein comes from a much larger clone and disagrees with this DNA's translation at residue 10, likely due to a read error; the protein given here is derived from the DNA. The chain couples TRDV3 to TRDJ1; 10 positions agree with TRDD3. The J gene, left out of TCRdb, was set here by checking the DNA against germline. The germline gives CDR1 TVYSNPD, CDR2 GDNSRS (reference sequence). V shed 4 bases, J shed 0 bases, and the junction held 11 bases outside the gene matches. This CDR3 contains 16 residues. As DNA, the CDR3 is TGTGCCTGTGTTTTACTGGGGGATTTGCACACCGATAAACTCATCTTT. Amino acids: CACVLLGDLHTDKLIF.

The table lists this clone with many counts. TCRdb's entry gives the protein of a much larger clone, which mismatches this DNA's translation at residue 13, likely from a read error; the protein reported here is translated from the DNA. The J segment was not called; the V segment is TRDV1; the DNA was not compared with TRDD3, the D call given in the table. CDR3 size: 15 residues. CDR1 and CDR2 from the germline V gene are TSWWSYY and QGS. The DNA for the CDR3 is TGTGCTCTTGGGGAAATCTACGTTGGGACCGATAAACCCATCTTT. It encodes CALGEIYVGTDKPIF.

This clone was observed a few times. TCRdb assigns this DNA the protein of a much larger clone, which departs from its translation at residue 3; this likely reflects a read error, and the protein shown comes from translating the DNA. The rearrangement joins TRDV1 to TRDJ1; 10 bases align to TRDD3. Germline matching of the DNA provided the J gene here, since TCRdb leaves it blank. The CDR3 sequence is 23 residues long. Looked up from germline, CDR1 is TSWWSYY and CDR2 is QGS. The CDR3 bases are TGTGCTCCTGGGGAATTGCTTCCCGCGCGAGGGAGAGGGGGGATACGCGACACCGATAAACTCATCTTT. Its translation is CAPGELLPARGRGGIRDTDKLIF.

To note about this clone: The protein TCRdb lists belongs to a much larger clone and differs from this DNA's translation at residue 10, which points to a read error; the protein shown is made from the DNA. The chain couples TRDV2 to TRDJ1; the match to TRDD3 covers 9 bases. Germline matching of the DNA provided the J gene here, since TCRdb leaves it blank. Germline lookup yields CDR1 GEAIGNYY and CDR2 EKD. This CDR3 has 15 amino acids. The junction had 8 bases not matched to a gene; V was cut back by 4 bases and J by 3 bases. DNA of the CDR3: TGTGCCTGTGAGACCTGGGGGATCGGCCCCGATAAACTCATCTTT. This sequence encodes CACETWGIGPDKLIF.

There are a few counts of this clone. This DNA's translation differs at residue 19 from TCRdb's protein, which comes from a much larger clone; a read error is likely, and the protein shown is translated from the DNA. The CDR3 protein is CACDTVLPTSPTTGGLNYADKLIF. In DNA, the CDR3 is TGTGCCTGTGACACCGTCCTTCCTACTTCCCCGACCACTGGGGGATTAAATTACGCCGATAAACTCATCTTT. J is TRDJ1 and V is TRDV2; tentative D call: TRDD3 (10 bases). The J gene is absent in TCRdb and was assigned here via DNA matching to germline. The germline V gene encodes CDR1 GEAIGNYY and CDR2 EKD. With 0 bases removed from V and 3 bases from J, the gap between germline ends came to 40 bases. The CDR3 totals 24 residues.

To note about this clone: A far larger clone is only one base removed, so a read error is likely. Different DNA sequences within this sample yield the same CDR3. For the V gene the call is TRDV1; the J gene has no call; no check of the table's D call, TRDD3, against the DNA was made. CDR1 TSWWSYY and CDR2 QGS come from the germline V gene. This CDR3 is built from 20 residues. This CDR3 is CALGDLSRGRLWTGGCRLIF. In DNA form, the CDR3 reads TGTGCTCTTGGGGACCTAAGTAGGGGGCGTTTATGGACTGGGGGATGTAGGCTCATATTT.

A word on this clone: TCRdb's entry gives the protein of a much larger clone, which mismatches this DNA's translation at residue 6, likely from a read error; the protein reported here is translated from the DNA. This chain's CDR3 is CALGESSFPSFVLGDGYTDKLIF. As DNA, the CDR3 is TGTGCTCTTGGGGAAAGTTCTTTCCCTTCGTTCGTACTGGGGGATGGATACACCGATAAACTCATCTTT. The genes are TRDV1 and TRDJ1; 10 nucleotides line up with TRDD3. Assignment of the J gene here rests on matching the DNA to germline, because TCRdb gives none. This CDR3 contains 23 residues. Germline V gives CDR1 TSWWSYY, CDR2 QGS. Unmatched junction bases numbered 24, after V lost 2 bases and J lost 0 bases.

To note about this clone: The protein TCRdb lists belongs to a much larger clone and differs from this DNA's translation at residue 3, which points to a read error; the protein shown is made from the DNA. The chain combines TRDV1 with TRDJ1; 9 bases line up with TRDD3. Germline matching of the DNA provided the J gene here, since TCRdb leaves it blank. Germline CDR1 reads TSWWSYY; CDR2 reads QGS. The CDR3 runs to 20 residues. CDR3 DNA: TGTGCTATTGGGGAAATACCTCCATACTGGGGGACCTACTACACCGATAAACTCATCTTT. Encoded protein: CAIGEIPPYWGTYYTDKLIF.